The clone carrying this T cell receptor (beta chain) was found many times. Regions amplified from RNA transcripts were the TCR beta CDR3 regions. RT-PCR in the first round (using the HTBI primer set) targeted the TCR CDR3. TCRdb reprocessed the multiplex PCR reads with MiXCR, giving one entry per CDR3 protein. This table holds 390,000 or so distinct CDR3 sequences, roughly 15% found once. V shed 4 bases, J shed 4 bases, and the junction held 1 base outside the gene matches. The CDR3 extends over 13 amino acids. CDR1 MNHNS and CDR2 SASEGT come from the germline V gene. The cohort's ophthalmopathy patients, a group with duration under 3 months, had a Clinical Activity Score of at least 3 and a NOSPECS grade of at least 4. Every diagnosis used clinical symptoms, serum thyroxine and TRAb, thyroid ultrasound and orbital computed tomography. The data were taken from a study of T cells in Graves' hyperthyroidism and ophthalmopathy. Study summary: At the time of initial diagnosis and before any treatment, peripheral blood was collected.

Sequenced: blood. This chain joins TRBV6-1 and TRBJ2-1; 7 bases are a match to TRBD2. The source is a man between 18 and 29 years old with Graves' ophthalmopathy. CDR3 residues: CASSVGRYNEQFF. CDR3 bases: TGTGCCAGCAGTGTCGGGAGGTACAATGAGCAGTTCTTC.